This entry lists 8 T cell receptor beta chains sequenced from one sample in a study of Graves' ophthalmopathy and Graves' hyperthyroidism. Amplification targeted the TCR beta CDR3 regions, with RNA transcripts as the source material. Investigators did first-round RT-PCR with HTBI primers, then second-round multiplex PCR. TCRdb re-analysed the multiplex PCR reads in MiXCR, keeping a single row per CDR3 protein. Here the sample spans 350,000 to 400,000 distinct CDR3 sequences, 15% being singletons. Material for sequencing was peripheral blood. These receptors were obtained from a woman between 18 and 29 years old with stable Graves' hyperthyroidism.

This clonotype was detected ten times or more. A junction end diverges from the germline sequence, so it may reflect a read error. J is TRBJ1-2 and V is TRBV12-3 or TRBV12-4; 8 bases are shared with TRBD1. This CDR3 is 18 amino acids long. CDR3 sequence reads: CVSRIGVIGTGGNYGYTF. As DNA, the CDR3 is TGTGTCAGCAGGATTGGGGTGATAGGAACAGGGGGGAACTATGGCTACACCTTC.

The chain employs TRBV18 and TRBJ2-5; D call uncertain. The CDR3 totals 13 residues. Germline CDR1 reads KGHSH; CDR2 reads LQKENI. With 5 bases removed from V and 5 bases from J, the gap between germline ends came to 12 bases. The DNA for the CDR3 is TGTGCCAGCTCAGAGAAACAAGCGGAGACCCAGTACTTC. This encodes CASSEKQAETQYF.

This clonotype was observed many times. One end of the junction varies from germline; a read error may be responsible. The V call is TRBV7-7, the J call TRBJ2-5; D may be TRBD2 (6 bases). The germline V gene has CDR1 SSHAT and CDR2 FNYEAQ (reference sequence). This CDR3 spans 13 amino acids. CDR3 loop: CASSGRGTETQYF. The CDR3 DNA sequence: TGTGCTAGCAGCGGTCGCGGGACCGAGACCCAGTACTTC. The entire variable domain, with the rest obtained from reference TRBV7-7 and TRBJ2-5, is as follows: GAGVSQSPRYKVTKRGQDVTLRCDPISSHATLYWYQQALGQGPEFLTYFNYEAQPDKSGLPSDRFSAERPEGSISTLTIQRTEQRDSAMYRCASSGRGTETQYFGPGTRLLVL.

This clonotype was detected ten times or more. The chain joins TRBV13 to TRBJ2-7; D unresolved. V was shortened by 1 base and J by 0 bases, with 13 bases between the two germline ends. There are 16 residues in the CDR3. Germline CDR1 PRHDT, CDR2 FYEKMQ (reference sequence). CDR3 loop: CASSLAFPSRSYEQYF. The CDR3 DNA is TGTGCCAGCAGCTTAGCGTTCCCCAGCCGCTCCTACGAGCAGTACTTC.

The table lists this clonotype with many counts. This chain connects TRBV2 to TRBJ2-4; D not resolved. The ends were cut back, 0 bases at V and 9 bases at J, with 6 bases in the middle. This CDR3 region has 12 residues. Germline V lookup: CDR1 SNHLY, CDR2 FYNNEI. CDR3 region: CASSEARIIQYF. DNA for the CDR3: TGTGCCAGCAGTGAAGCGCGAATCATTCAGTACTTC.

This clonotype was recorded many times. The chain joins TRBV9 to TRBJ1-2, with a tentative D call TRBD1 (6 bases). The CDR3 loop spans 16 amino acids. Trimming took off 4 bases at V and 4 bases at J, with 20 bases between the two ends. Germline CDR1 is SGDLS and CDR2 is YYNGEE. CDR3 amino acids: CASSPEAQGWVYGYTF. The CDR3 region has the DNA TGTGCCAGCAGCCCCGAGGCCCAGGGGTGGGTCTATGGCTACACCTTC. Full variable domain (rest looked up from reference TRBV9 and TRBJ1-2): DSGVTQTPKHLITATGQRVTLRCSPRSGDLSVYWYQQSLDQGLQFLIQYYNGEERAKGNILERFSAQQFPDLHSELNLSSLELGDSALYFCASSPEAQGWVYGYTFGSGTRLTVV.

There are many counts of this clonotype. The rearrangement joins TRBV7-2 to TRBJ1-3; 11 positions agree with TRBD1. The CDR3 is 16 amino acids. The germline gives CDR1 SGHTA, CDR2 FQGNSA. The junction had 3 bases not matched to a gene; V was cut back by 5 bases and J by 0 bases. CDR3 in DNA: TGTGCCAGCAGCGGGGGACAGGGGGTCTCTGGAAACACCATATATTTT. Protein product: CASSGGQGVSGNTIYF.

This clonotype was seen at least ten times. The chain recombines TRBV11-2 with TRBJ2-2; perhaps TRBD2 as D (7 bases). Trimming cost V 2 bases and J 6 bases, with 16 bases left between them. Germline values: CDR1 SGHAT, CDR2 FQNNGV. CDR3 length: 16 amino acids. CDR3 in amino acids: CASSLNMGGAAGELFF. In DNA, the CDR3 is TGTGCCAGCAGCTTAAACATGGGGGGGGCCGCCGGGGAGCTGTTTTTT.